The next 19 T cell receptor beta chains were all read from a single sample in a study of response to subunit inactivated influenza vaccine. TCRdb reprocessed the RT-PCR reads with MiXCR, giving one entry per CDR3 protein. The sample lists roughly 790,000 distinct CDR3 sequences, 21% occurring once. Source: PBMCs from blood, taken roughly 5 days after vaccination. These receptors all come from a man aged 50 or older who received an inactivated influenza vaccine.

The genes are TRBV30 and TRBJ2-2; the D gene is possibly TRBD2 (5 bases). CDR1 is GTSNPN and CDR2 is SVGIG in the germline V gene (reference sequence). The CDR3 is 12 residues long. The germline V and J ends were trimmed by 4 bases and 5 bases, with 8 bases remaining between them. This CDR3 reads CAWTEGTGELFF. CDR3 nucleotide sequence: TGTGCCTGGACAGAGGGAACCGGGGAGCTGTTTTTT.

The chain links TRBV7-9 to TRBJ2-1; maybe TRBD1 (5 bases). Germline CDR1 reads SEHNR; CDR2 reads FQNEAQ (reference sequence). The CDR3 is 13 residues long. Trimming left V 1 base short and J 8 bases short, with 9 bases between. The CDR3 region has the DNA TGTGCCAGCAGCTTAGGGGGCATGGATGAGCAGTTCTTC. Its protein is CASSLGGMDEQFF. Full variable domain (rest looked up from reference TRBV7-9 and TRBJ2-1): DTGVSQNPRHKITKRGQNVTFRCDPISEHNRLYWYRQTLGQGPEFLTYFQNEAQLEKSRLLSDRFSAERPKGSFSTLEIQRTEQGDSAMYLCASSLGGMDEQFFGPGTRLTVL.

This clonotype was detected only a few times. The V gene is TRBV12-5, the J gene TRBJ1-1; possibly TRBD1 for D (5 bases). V was shortened by 6 bases and J by 6 bases, with 8 bases between the two germline ends. Per germline, CDR1 LGHNT and CDR2 FRNRAP. This CDR3 is built from 11 residues. CDR3 DNA: TGTGCTAGTGGGGAGGGGCCTGAAGCTTTCTTT. Residues: CASGEGPEAFF.

The rearrangement links TRBV28 to TRBJ2-5, with 11 bases aligning to TRBD2. The CDR3 length is 15 residues. V shed 3 bases and J 3 bases; nucleotides not matched to a gene: 3. The V gene's germline CDR1 is MDHEN and CDR2 SYDVKM. CDR3 coding DNA: TGTGCCAGCAGTTTTCTACTAGCGGGAGAAGAGACCCAGTACTTC. It is translated as CASSFLLAGEETQYF.

The V call is TRBV20-1, the J call TRBJ2-4; D gene uncertain. V was cut by 2 bases and J by 0 bases, with 8 bases left in between. From germline, CDR1 is DFQATT and CDR2 SNEGSKA (reference sequence). This CDR3 contains 14 residues. The CDR3 loop reads CSARFLLAKNIQYF. The DNA of the CDR3 is TGCAGTGCTAGATTTCTTCTAGCCAAAAACATTCAGTACTTC.

The chain employs TRBV18 and TRBJ2-3; D unresolved. This CDR3 has 14 amino acids. Germline V lookup: CDR1 KGHSH, CDR2 LQKENI. Trimming shortened V by 0 bases and J by 2 bases, and 6 bases separated the two germline ends. In nucleotides, the CDR3 is TGTGCCAGCTCACCACCGGCGGTCACAGATACGCAGTATTTT. Amino acids: CASSPPAVTDTQYF.

In this sample, this clonotype turned up a few times. The chain uses TRBV28 and TRBJ1-4, with D maybe TRBD1 (5 bases). The CDR3 has 15 residues. V was pared by 4 bases and J by 5 bases, with 14 bases between. CDR1 and CDR2 from the germline V gene are MDHEN and SYDVKM. The CDR3 sequence is CASSSAGGANEKLFF. In DNA form, the CDR3 reads TGTGCCAGCAGTTCGGCAGGAGGGGCCAATGAAAAACTGTTTTTT.

This clonotype was seen more than once but under ten times. V is TRBV18 and J is TRBJ2-7; possibly TRBD1 for D (5 bases). Trimming left V 2 bases short and J 4 bases short, with 15 bases between. This CDR3 contains 15 residues. Germline V gene sequence: CDR1 KGHSH, CDR2 LQKENI. The DNA for the CDR3 is TGTGCCAGCTCACCAGTGGGTTTAGGGGCGTACGAGCAGTACTTC. Translation: CASSPVGLGAYEQYF.

The V call is TRBV28, the J call TRBJ1-4, with 9 bases fitting TRBD1. This CDR3 is built from 16 residues. J gave up 7 bases and V 3 bases, and 9 bases lay outside the gene matches. Per the germline V gene, CDR1 is MDHEN and CDR2 is SYDVKM. The CDR3 DNA follows: TGTGCCAGCAGTTTGACGATAGGGACAGGGAGTGAAAAACTGTTTTTT. Translating gives CASSLTIGTGSEKLFF.

This clonotype was counted between two and nine times. The V call is TRBV29-1, the J call TRBJ1-1; D call uncertain. CDR3 length: 11 amino acids. Germline-derived CDR1 and CDR2 are SQVTM and ANQGSEA. Trimming shortened V by 1 base and J by 7 bases, and 7 bases separated the two germline ends. CDR3 DNA: TGCAGCGTTGAAGCGACATATGAAGCTTTCTTT. Its protein product is CSVEATYEAFF.

This clonotype was seen more than once but under ten times. The gene calls are TRBV12-3 or TRBV12-4 and TRBJ2-5, with 11 bases matching TRBD2. The CDR3 consists of 21 residues. Unmatched junction bases numbered 19, after V lost 3 bases and J lost 1 base. DNA of the CDR3: TGTGCCAGCAGTTTGTGGTCCCAGACTAGCGGGGCCAATCCATCCCAAGAGACCCAGTACTTC. Protein product: CASSLWSQTSGANPSQETQYF.

This chain connects TRBV7-9 to TRBJ2-3; D may correspond to TRBD1 or TRBD2 (5 bases each). Germline V gene lookup returns CDR1 SEHNR and CDR2 FQNEAQ (reference sequence). The CDR3 has 15 residues. Between the trimmed V and J ends, which lost 1 base and 1 base, there was a span of 9 bases. For the CDR3, the DNA is TGTGCCAGCAGCTTAGTCTGGGACCGCACAGATACGCAGTATTTT. As protein: CASSLVWDRTDTQYF.

The chain employs TRBV7-9 and TRBJ1-1; D is undetermined. V lost 1 base and J lost 1, with 7 bases in between. The CDR3 runs 14 residues. Germline V gives CDR1 SEHNR, CDR2 FQNEAQ (reference sequence). The CDR3 DNA reads as TGTGCCAGCAGCTTAGTACAGACGAACACTGAAGCTTTCTTT. Protein product: CASSLVQTNTEAFF. Combining the CDR3 with reference TRBV7-9 and TRBJ1-1 gives the whole variable domain DTGVSQNPRHKITKRGQNVTFRCDPISEHNRLYWYRQTLGQGPEFLTYFQNEAQLEKSRLLSDRFSAERPKGSFSTLEIQRTEQGDSAMYLCASSLVQTNTEAFFGQGTRLTVV.

The chain employs TRBV10-2 and TRBJ2-3; D is perhaps TRBD1 (6 bases). The CDR3 contains 16 residues. Per germline, CDR1 WSHSY and CDR2 SAAADI. The V end lost 10 bases, the J end lost 8 bases, and 28 bases lay between the germline ends. The CDR3 DNA is TGCGCCACCTCGGGACACCGGGGCATCAGGGCGGGTACGCAGTATTTT. It is translated as CATSGHRGIRAGTQYF.

The V and J genes are TRBV10-3 and TRBJ1-2; a weak D match, TRBD1 (5 bases). This CDR3 is 12 amino acids long. Trimming removed 2 bases from V and 12 bases from J, with 13 bases in between. Germline lookup yields CDR1 ENHRY and CDR2 SYGVKD. CDR3 in DNA: TGTGCCATCAGTGAGAGGACGGGGCGCCACACCTTC. Amino acids: CAISERTGRHTF.

The rearrangement joins TRBV5-1 to TRBJ2-4, with D perhaps matching TRBD2 (6 bases). Trimming took 0 bases from V and 9 from J, leaving 10 bases between them. CDR3 length: 13 residues. The germline V gene encodes CDR1 SGHRS and CDR2 YFSETQ. The CDR3 region is CASSLGRRGIQYF. The CDR3, as DNA: TGCGCCAGCAGCTTGGGTCGGCGGGGCATTCAGTACTTC.

V is TRBV7-8 and J is TRBJ1-6; D ambiguous. The CDR3 runs 16 residues. V was shortened by 3 bases and J by 0 bases, with 9 bases between the two germline ends. Per the germline V gene, CDR1 is SGHVS and CDR2 is FQNEAQ. CDR3 loop: CASSFRASSYNSPLHF. The CDR3 bases are TGTGCCAGCAGCTTTAGGGCCAGCTCCTATAATTCACCCCTCCACTTT.

The chain uses TRBV20-1 and TRBJ2-5; TRBD2 matches 7 bases. Per the germline V gene, CDR1 is DFQATT and CDR2 is SNEGSKA (reference sequence). Trimming cost V 5 bases and J 0 bases; bases outside gene matches: 6. The CDR3 covers 14 residues. The CDR3 DNA reads TGCAGTGCTCCAAGAGCGGGGTACCAAGAGACCCAGTACTTC. Protein sequence: CSAPRAGYQETQYF.

This clonotype showed up just a few times. The V call is TRBV18, the J call TRBJ2-3; TRBD1 matches 7 bases. Germline CDR1 reads KGHSH; CDR2 reads LQKENI. V shed 3 bases, J shed 3 bases, and the junction held 9 bases outside the gene matches. The CDR3 has 16 amino acids. CDR3: CASSPKTGTATDTQYF. In nucleotides, the CDR3 is TGTGCCAGCTCACCGAAGACCGGGACAGCTACAGATACGCAGTATTTT.